The sample holds one count of the clone carrying this T cell receptor beta chain. The antigen is not known. Data came from immunoSEQ multiplex PCR; TCRdb stores just in-frame clones and leaves some out. The data show some 130,000 clones, roughly 90% seen once. The entry originates in a study of T cell responses to AZD1222 COVID-19 vaccine. Whole-study results and caveats: Increased Spike-specific TCR breadth and depth were observed after two AZD1222 doses. Only after the peak T cell response were repertoires sampled. Close to half of all spike-specific TCRs reportedly target regions of the variants that are unmutated.

V lost 5 bases, J lost 0 bases, and 13 bases lay in between. CDR1 and CDR2 from the germline V gene are SEHNR and FQNEAQ (reference sequence). The CDR3 runs to 15 residues. This clonotype was sampled from an adult who received the AZD1222 COVID-19 vaccine. The rearrangement uses TRBV7-9 and TRBJ1-2, with D tentatively TRBD1 (5 bases). This material consisted of peripheral blood, taken 28 days after the second AZD1222 dose. The CDR3 coding sequence is TGTGCCAGCAGCCCCACGGGGGTGTCTAACTATGGCTACACCTTC. This codes for CASSPTGVSNYGYTF.